A selection of T cell receptor beta chains follows, all from one sample in a study of graft-versus-host responses after intestinal transplantation. Only in-frame clones appear in the TCRdb table, and some are missing; sequencing was by immunoSEQ multiplex PCR. Of tens of thousands of clones detected, 89% appear once; the ten largest clones hold just under 2.5%. Antigen specificity for these receptors is unknown. The sample was unstimulated CD8+ T cells sorted from spleen or lymph node cells, taken before intestinal transplant. The receptor source for this set is a human donor who received an intestinal transplant. Both conserved end residues are trimmed from each CDR3. Fields, in order: J gene, V gene, clone size, CDR3 protein. The size entry is marked missing in some rows and otherwise reads once, few, many or a size class.

>TRBJ2-1|TRBV7-9|.
ASSLVGDKREGVEQF
>TRBJ2-7|TRBV27|.
ASSSTGRYEQY
>TRBJ2-2|TRBV5-6|.
ASSDHRVGGTGELF
>TRBJ2-6|TRBV5-1|.
ASDWGTWAGANVLT
>TRBJ2-1|TRBV27|.
ASSPNPYNEQF
>TRBJ1-5|TRBV6-1|.
ASSGQGRAWSNQPQH
>TRBJ1-1|TRBV19|.
ASSITGGVTEAF
>TRBJ2-3|TRBV2|.
ASSEATSGVGTDTQY
>TRBJ2-7|TRBV27|.
ASSLAGTYEQY
>TRBJ2-1|TRBV7-7|.
ASSPGSRGGSYNEQF
>TRBJ2-1|TRBV7-9|.
ASSHGLAGPPGDEQF
>TRBJ2-6|TRBV6-1|few
ASSTRTAGANVLT